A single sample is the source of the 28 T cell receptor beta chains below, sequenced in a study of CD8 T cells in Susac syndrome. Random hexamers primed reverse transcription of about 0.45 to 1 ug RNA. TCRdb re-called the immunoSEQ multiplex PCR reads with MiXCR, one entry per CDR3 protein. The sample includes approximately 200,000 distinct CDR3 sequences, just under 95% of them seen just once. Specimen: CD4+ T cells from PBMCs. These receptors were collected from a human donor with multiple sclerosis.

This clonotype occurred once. CDR3 sequence (DNA): TGTGCCTGGACCGTAGACACCTACGAGCAGTACTTC. Residues: CAWTVDTYEQYF. This chain uses TRBV30 with TRBJ2-7; D is unclear. This CDR3 has 12 amino acids. Germline V gene lookup returns CDR1 GTSNPN and CDR2 SVGIG (reference sequence). V lost 4 bases and J lost 2, with 9 bases in between.

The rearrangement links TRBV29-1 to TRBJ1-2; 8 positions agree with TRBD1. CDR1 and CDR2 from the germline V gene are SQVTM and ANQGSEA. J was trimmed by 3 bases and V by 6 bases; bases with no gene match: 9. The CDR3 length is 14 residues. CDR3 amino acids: CSVVAGGSDYGYTF. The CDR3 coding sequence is TGCAGCGTGGTAGCAGGGGGCTCGGACTATGGCTACACCTTC.

CDR3 in DNA: TGCGCCAGCAGCTGGGGACAGGGAGTACGCAATGAGCAGTTCTTC. Encoded protein: CASSWGQGVRNEQFF. V usage is TRBV5-1 and J usage is TRBJ2-1; the match to TRBD1 covers 9 bases. V lost 3 bases, J lost 6 bases, and 7 bases stayed unmatched. CDR3 length: 15 residues. Per the germline V gene, CDR1 is SGHRS and CDR2 is YFSETQ.

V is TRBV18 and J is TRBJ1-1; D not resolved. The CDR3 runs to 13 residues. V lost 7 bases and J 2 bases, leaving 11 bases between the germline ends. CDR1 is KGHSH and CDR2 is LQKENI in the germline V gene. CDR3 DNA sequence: TGTGCCAGCTACCTCCAAGGAAACACTGAAGCTTTCTTT. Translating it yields CASYLQGNTEAFF.

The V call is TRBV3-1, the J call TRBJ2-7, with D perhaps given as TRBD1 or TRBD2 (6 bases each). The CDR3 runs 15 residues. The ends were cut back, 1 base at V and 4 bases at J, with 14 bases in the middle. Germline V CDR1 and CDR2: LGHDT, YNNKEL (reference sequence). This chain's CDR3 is CASSQGIGGNYEQYV. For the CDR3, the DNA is TGTGCCAGCAGCCAAGGGATAGGGGGGAATTACGAGCAGTACGTC.

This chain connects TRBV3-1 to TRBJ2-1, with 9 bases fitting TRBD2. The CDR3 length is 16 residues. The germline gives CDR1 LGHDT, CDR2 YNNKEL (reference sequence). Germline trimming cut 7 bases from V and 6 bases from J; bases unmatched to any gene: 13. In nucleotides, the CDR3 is TGTGCCAGCACCCGGCTAGCGGGGCCCGCCGGCAATGAGCAGTTCTTC. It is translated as CASTRLAGPAGNEQFF.

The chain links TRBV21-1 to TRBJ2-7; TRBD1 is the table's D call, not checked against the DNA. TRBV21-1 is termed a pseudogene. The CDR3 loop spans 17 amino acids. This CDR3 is CASSPRQWDGRSYEQYV. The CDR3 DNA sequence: TGTGCCAGCAGCCCCAGGCAGTGGGACGGGAGGTCCTACGAGCAGTACGTC.

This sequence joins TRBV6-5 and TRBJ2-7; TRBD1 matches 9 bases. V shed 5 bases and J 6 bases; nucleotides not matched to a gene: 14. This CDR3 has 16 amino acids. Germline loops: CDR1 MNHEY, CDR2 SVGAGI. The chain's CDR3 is CASSHGQGRFGGEQYF. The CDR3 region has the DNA TGTGCCAGCAGTCACGGACAGGGGAGATTCGGGGGCGAGCAGTACTTC.

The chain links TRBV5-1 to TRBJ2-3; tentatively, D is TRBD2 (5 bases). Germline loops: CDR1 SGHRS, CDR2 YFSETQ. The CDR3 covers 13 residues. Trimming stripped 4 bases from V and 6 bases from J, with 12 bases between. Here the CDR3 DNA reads TGCGCCAGCAGCCCCCGGAGAGGGGATACGCAGTATTTT. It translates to CASSPRRGDTQYF.

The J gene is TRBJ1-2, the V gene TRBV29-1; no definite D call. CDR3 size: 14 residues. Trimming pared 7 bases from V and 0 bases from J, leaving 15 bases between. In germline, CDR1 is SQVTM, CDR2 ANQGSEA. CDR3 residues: CSADEGKANYGYTF. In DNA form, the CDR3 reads TGCAGCGCTGATGAGGGAAAGGCTAACTATGGCTACACCTTC.

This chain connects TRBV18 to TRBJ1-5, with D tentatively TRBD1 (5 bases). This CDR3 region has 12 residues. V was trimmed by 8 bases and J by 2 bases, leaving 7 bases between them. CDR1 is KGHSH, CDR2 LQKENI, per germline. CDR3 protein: CASGGGNQPQHF. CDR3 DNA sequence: TGTGCCAGCGGGGGGGGCAATCAGCCCCAGCATTTT.

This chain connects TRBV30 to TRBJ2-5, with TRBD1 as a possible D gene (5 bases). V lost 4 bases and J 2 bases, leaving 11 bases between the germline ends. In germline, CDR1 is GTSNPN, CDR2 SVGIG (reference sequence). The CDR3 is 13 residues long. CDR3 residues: CAWKGPGQETQYF. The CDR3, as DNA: TGTGCCTGGAAGGGGCCAGGGCAAGAGACCCAGTACTTC. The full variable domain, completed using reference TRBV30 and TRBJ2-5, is SQTIHQWPATLVQPVGSPLSLECTVEGTSNPNLYWYRQAAGRGLQLLFYSVGIGQISSEVPQNLSASRPQDRQFILSSKKLLLSDSGFYLCAWKGPGQETQYFGPGTRLLVL.

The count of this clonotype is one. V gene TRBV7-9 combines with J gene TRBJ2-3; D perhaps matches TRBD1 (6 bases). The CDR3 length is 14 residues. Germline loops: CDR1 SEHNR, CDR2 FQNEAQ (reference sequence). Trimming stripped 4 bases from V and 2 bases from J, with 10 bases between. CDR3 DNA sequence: TGTGCCAGCAGCTCAGGGGTGTACACAGATACGCAGTATTTT. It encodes CASSSGVYTDTQYF.

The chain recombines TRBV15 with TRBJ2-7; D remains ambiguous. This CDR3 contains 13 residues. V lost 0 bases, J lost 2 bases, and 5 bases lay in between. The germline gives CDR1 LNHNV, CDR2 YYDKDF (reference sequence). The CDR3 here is CATSRDMAYEQYF. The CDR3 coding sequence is TGTGCCACCAGCAGAGATATGGCCTACGAGCAGTACTTC.

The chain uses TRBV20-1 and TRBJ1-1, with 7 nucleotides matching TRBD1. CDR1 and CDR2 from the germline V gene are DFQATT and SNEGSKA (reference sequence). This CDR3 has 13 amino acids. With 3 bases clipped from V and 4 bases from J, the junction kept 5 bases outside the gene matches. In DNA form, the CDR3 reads TGCAGTGCTAGGACAGGGACTATCACTGAAGCTTTCTTT. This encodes CSARTGTITEAFF.

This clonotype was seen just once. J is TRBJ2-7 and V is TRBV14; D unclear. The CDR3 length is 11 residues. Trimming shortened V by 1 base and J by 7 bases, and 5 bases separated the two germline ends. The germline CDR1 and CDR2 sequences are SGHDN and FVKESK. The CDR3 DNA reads TGTGCCAGCAGCCAAGTGAGGGAGCAGTACTTC. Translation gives CASSQVREQYF.

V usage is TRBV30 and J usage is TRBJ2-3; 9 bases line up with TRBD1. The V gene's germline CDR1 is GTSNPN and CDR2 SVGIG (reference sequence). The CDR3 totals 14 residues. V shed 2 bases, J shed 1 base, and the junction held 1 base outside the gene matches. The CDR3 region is CAWSTGGRTDTQYF. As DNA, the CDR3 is TGTGCCTGGAGTACAGGGGGCCGCACAGATACGCAGTATTTT.

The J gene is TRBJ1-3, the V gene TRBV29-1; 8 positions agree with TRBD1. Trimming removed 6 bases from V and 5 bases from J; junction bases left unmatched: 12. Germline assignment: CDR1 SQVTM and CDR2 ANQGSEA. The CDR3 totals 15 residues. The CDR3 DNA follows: TGCAGCGTCCACCTAGGACAGGGTGGTCGAAACACCATATATTTT. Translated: CSVHLGQGGRNTIYF.

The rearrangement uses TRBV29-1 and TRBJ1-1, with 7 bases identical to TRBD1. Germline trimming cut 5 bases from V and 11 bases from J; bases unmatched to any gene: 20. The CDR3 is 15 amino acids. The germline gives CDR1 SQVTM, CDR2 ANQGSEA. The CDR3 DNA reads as TGCAGCGTTATGGGCTTAGTAGGGGACAGCCCTTTGGCTTTCTTT. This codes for CSVMGLVGDSPLAFF.

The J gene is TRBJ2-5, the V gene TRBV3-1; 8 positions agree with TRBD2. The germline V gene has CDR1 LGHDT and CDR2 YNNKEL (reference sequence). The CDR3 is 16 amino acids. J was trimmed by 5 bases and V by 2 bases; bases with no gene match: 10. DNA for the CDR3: TGTGCCAGCAGCCAACCGACTAGCGTCGGACGGGAGACCCAGTACTTC. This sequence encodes CASSQPTSVGRETQYF.

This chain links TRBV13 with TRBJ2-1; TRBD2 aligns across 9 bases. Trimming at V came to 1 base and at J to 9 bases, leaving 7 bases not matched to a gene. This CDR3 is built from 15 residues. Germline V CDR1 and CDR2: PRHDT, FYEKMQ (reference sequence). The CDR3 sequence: CASSLERRGGTEQFF. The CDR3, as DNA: TGTGCCAGCAGCTTAGAAAGGCGGGGGGGCACTGAGCAGTTCTTC.

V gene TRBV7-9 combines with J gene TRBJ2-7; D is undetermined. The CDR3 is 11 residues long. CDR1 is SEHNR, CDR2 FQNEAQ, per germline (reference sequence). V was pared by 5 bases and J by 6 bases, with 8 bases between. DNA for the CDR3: TGTGCCAGCAGCCCGCTAGTCGAGCAGTACGTC. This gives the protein CASSPLVEQYV.

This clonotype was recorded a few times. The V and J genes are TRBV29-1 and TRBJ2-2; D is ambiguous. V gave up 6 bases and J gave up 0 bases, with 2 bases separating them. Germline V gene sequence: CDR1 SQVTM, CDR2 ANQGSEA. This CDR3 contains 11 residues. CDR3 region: CSVANTGELFF. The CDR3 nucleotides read TGCAGCGTGGCGAACACCGGGGAGCTGTTTTTT.

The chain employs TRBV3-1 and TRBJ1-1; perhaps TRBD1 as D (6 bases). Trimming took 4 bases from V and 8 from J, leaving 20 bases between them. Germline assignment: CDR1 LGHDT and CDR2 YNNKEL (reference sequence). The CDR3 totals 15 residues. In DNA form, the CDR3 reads TGTGCCAGCAGCCCCCCGAGACAGGTCCCAAAGGAAGCTTTCTTT. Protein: CASSPPRQVPKEAFF. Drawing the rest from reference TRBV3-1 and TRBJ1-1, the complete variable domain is DTAVSQTPKYLVTQMGNDKSIKCEQNLGHDTMYWYKQDSKKFLKIMFSYNNKELIINETVPNRFSPKSPDKAHLNLHINSLELGDSAVYFCASSPPRQVPKEAFFGQGTRLTVV.

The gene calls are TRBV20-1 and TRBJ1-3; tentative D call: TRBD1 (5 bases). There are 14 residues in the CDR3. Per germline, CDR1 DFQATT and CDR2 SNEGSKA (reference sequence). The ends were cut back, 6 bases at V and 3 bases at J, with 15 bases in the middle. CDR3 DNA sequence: TGCAGTGCCACCGACGGGACTAGTGGAAACACCATATATTTT. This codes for CSATDGTSGNTIYF.

This chain's CDR3 is CASSLWANTIYF. CDR3 bases: TGTGCCAGCAGTTTATGGGCTAACACCATATATTTT. This rearrangement joins TRBV12-3 or TRBV12-4 to TRBJ1-3; D is ambiguous. V shed 2 bases and J shed 7 bases, with 6 bases lying between them. This CDR3 contains 12 residues.

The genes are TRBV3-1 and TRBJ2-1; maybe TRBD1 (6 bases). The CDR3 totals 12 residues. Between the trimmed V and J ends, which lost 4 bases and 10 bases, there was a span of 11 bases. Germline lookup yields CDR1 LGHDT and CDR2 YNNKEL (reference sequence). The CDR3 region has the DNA TGTGCCAGCAGCCCAGACAGGACCGAGCAGTTCTTC. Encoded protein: CASSPDRTEQFF.

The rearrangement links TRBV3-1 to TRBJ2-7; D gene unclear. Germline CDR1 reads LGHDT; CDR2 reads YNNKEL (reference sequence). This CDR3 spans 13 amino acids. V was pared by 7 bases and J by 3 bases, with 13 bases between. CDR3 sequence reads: CASKNGQNYEQYF. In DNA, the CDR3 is TGTGCCAGCAAAAACGGGCAGAACTACGAGCAGTACTTC.